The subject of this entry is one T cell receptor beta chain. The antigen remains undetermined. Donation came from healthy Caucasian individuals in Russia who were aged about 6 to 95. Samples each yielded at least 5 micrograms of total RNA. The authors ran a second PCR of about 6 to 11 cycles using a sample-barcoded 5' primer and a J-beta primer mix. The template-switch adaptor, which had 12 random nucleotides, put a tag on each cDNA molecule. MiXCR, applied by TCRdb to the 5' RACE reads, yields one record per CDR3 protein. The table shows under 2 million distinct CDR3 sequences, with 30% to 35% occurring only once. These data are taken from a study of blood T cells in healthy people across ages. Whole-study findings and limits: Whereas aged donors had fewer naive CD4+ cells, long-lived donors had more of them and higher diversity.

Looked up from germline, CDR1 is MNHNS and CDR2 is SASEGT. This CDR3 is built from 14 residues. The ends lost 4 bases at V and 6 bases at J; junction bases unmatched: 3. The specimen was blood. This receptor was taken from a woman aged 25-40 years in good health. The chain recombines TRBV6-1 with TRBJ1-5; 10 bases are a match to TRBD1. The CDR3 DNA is TGTGCCAGCAGTGGGACAGGGGGTGGTCAGCCCCAGCATTTT. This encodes CASSGTGGGQPQHF.